This T cell receptor (beta chain) appears in the sequencing data of a study of T cell clones after liver transplantation. CD3+CD4+ and CD3+CD8+ cells were FACS-sorted from thawed unstimulated PBMCs. CDR1 is SGHTS, CDR2 YDEGEE, per germline. The CDR3 consists of 17 residues. V was cut by 2 bases and J by 4 bases, with 22 bases left in between. Sequencing was performed with immunoSEQ multiplex PCR; in TCRdb, only in-frame clones are kept and a portion is missing. The sample contains roughly 120,000 clones, over 75% of which appear only once. Notes on the study in general: Conclusions were preliminary, with small, heterogeneous patient groups. Graft donor-reactive T cells possibly entered the graft instead of undergoing deletion.

Concerning this clone: No antigen is known for it.

The rearrangement links TRBV5-8 to TRBJ2-7, with D possibly TRBD2 on 6 matching bases. The sample in question was CD4+ T cells from blood, obtained 12 months after liver transplant. This clonotype originated in a human patient who received a liver transplant. The T cells may partly be graft donor cells. The chain's CDR3 is CASSLGDSGPEGYEQYF. The CDR3, as DNA: TGTGCCAGCAGCTTAGGGGATAGCGGCCCTGAGGGGTACGAGCAGTACTTC.